These 20 T cell receptor beta chains were sequenced from one sample in a study of CD8+CD57+ T cells in acquired aplastic anemia. Before being chosen for sequencing, patients had shown CD8+CD57+ cell expansion by flow cytometry. Genomic DNA served as template for TCR beta VDJ and CDR3 profiling. MiXCR was run by TCRdb on the reads, yielding one entry per CDR3 protein. This table holds about 160,000 distinct CDR3 sequences, around 48% found once. Sequences were obtained from sorted CD4+, CD8+, or CD8+CD57+ T cells (not recorded which) from PBMCs. These receptors came from a human donor with aplastic anemia.

The chain joins TRBV11-2 to TRBJ2-1; the D gene is possibly TRBD2 (6 bases). Germline CDR1 and CDR2: SGHAT and FQNNGV. CDR3 size: 17 residues. Trimming removed 0 bases at V and 3 bases at J, with 15 bases between. CDR3 bases: TGTGCCAGCAGCTTAGACCTCGTCGGGAGAGGCTACAATGAGCAGTTCTTC. Encoded protein: CASSLDLVGRGYNEQFF.

The J gene is TRBJ2-7, the V gene TRBV20-1; 7 nucleotides align to TRBD1. Germline values: CDR1 DFQATT, CDR2 SNEGSKA (reference sequence). The CDR3 runs 15 residues. V dropped 1 base and J dropped 0; count of bases not matched to a gene: 6. In nucleotides, the CDR3 is TGCAGTGCTAGAGGTACAGGGGACGGCTCCTACGAGCAGTACTTC. Translated, it gives CSARGTGDGSYEQYF.

J is TRBJ2-1 and V is TRBV7-9; perhaps TRBD2 as D (6 bases). The ends were cut back, 7 bases at V and 7 bases at J, with 14 bases in the middle. The CDR3 extends over 13 amino acids. The germline CDR1 and CDR2 sequences are SEHNR and FQNEAQ (reference sequence). CDR3 residues: CASTRGTGNEQFF. The CDR3 region has the DNA TGTGCCAGCACCCGGGGGACGGGAAATGAGCAGTTCTTC. The full variable domain, its missing parts supplied by reference TRBV7-9 and TRBJ2-1, is DTGVSQNPRHKITKRGQNVTFRCDPISEHNRLYWYRQTLGQGPEFLTYFQNEAQLEKSRLLSDRFSAERPKGSFSTLEIQRTEQGDSAMYLCASTRGTGNEQFFGPGTRLTVL.

The chain carries TRBV25-1 and TRBJ2-7, with 10 nucleotides matching TRBD2. The V segment lost 4 bases and the J segment 6 bases; nucleotides outside the gene matches: 24. Germline assignment: CDR1 MGHDK and CDR2 SYGVNS. The CDR3 is 20 residues long. The CDR3 region has the DNA TGTGCCAGCAGTGCCCTGGCCAGCAGTGAGCGAAGCGGGAGGGCCGGCGAGCAGTACTTC. Translated, it gives CASSALASSERSGRAGEQYF.

The J gene is TRBJ2-6, the V gene TRBV10-3, with unresolved D. V was clipped by 8 bases and J by 2 bases, with 10 bases between them. This CDR3 is 14 amino acids long. Per the germline V gene, CDR1 is ENHRY and CDR2 is SYGVKD. The CDR3 coding sequence is TGTGCCATCTCCCGCGGTCCTGGGGCCAACGTCCTGACTTTC. Translated: CAISRGPGANVLTF.

In regard to this clonotype: One base away lies a much larger clone, so this may be a sequencing read error. The V gene is TRBV9, the J gene TRBJ2-2; TRBD2 aligns across 7 bases. Looked up from germline, CDR1 is SGDLS and CDR2 is YYNGEE. With V trimmed by 3 bases and J by 6 bases, 8 bases remained unmatched. CDR3 size: 15 residues. The CDR3 nucleotides are TGTGCCAGCAGCGGGCTGGATAGCGGGCCCGGGGAGCTGTTTTTT. Amino acids: CASSGLDSGPGELFF. Drawing the rest from reference TRBV9 and TRBJ2-2, the complete variable domain is DSGVTQTPKHLITATGQRVTLRCSPRSGDLSVYWYQQSLDQGLQFLIQYYNGEERAKGNILERFSAQQFPDLHSELNLSSLELGDSALYFCASSGLDSGPGELFFGEGSRLTVL.

V and J are TRBV10-1 and TRBJ2-5; D is undetermined. Germline values: CDR1 WNHNN, CDR2 SYGVQD (reference sequence). The CDR3 spans 13 residues. V was cut by 2 bases and J by 5 bases, with 9 bases left in between. CDR3 sequence (DNA): TGCGCCAGCAGTGAGGGGCGAGATGAGACCCAGTACTTC. It yields the protein CASSEGRDETQYF.

CDR3 protein: CAISPLAGVEETQYF. The CDR3 nucleotides read TGTGCCATCAGTCCTCTAGCGGGAGTTGAAGAGACCCAGTACTTC. The chain combines TRBV10-3 with TRBJ2-5, with 10 bases that match TRBD2. Trimming cost V 5 bases and J 3 bases; bases outside gene matches: 6. Germline CDR1 ENHRY, CDR2 SYGVKD. The CDR3 covers 15 residues.

This clonotype was observed many times. The rearrangement joins TRBV24-1 to TRBJ2-7; 9 bases line up with TRBD1. With V trimmed by 4 bases and J by 5 bases, 11 bases remained unmatched. The germline V gene encodes CDR1 KGHDR and CDR2 SFDVKD. The CDR3 runs to 16 residues. CDR3 residues: CATSESGTGHSHEQYF. The CDR3 DNA reads TGTGCCACCAGTGAGTCCGGGACAGGGCATTCCCACGAGCAGTACTTC.

This chain connects TRBV24-1 to TRBJ2-3; D is uncertain. The V gene's germline CDR1 is KGHDR and CDR2 SFDVKD. The germline V and J ends were trimmed by 4 bases and 7 bases, with 11 bases remaining between them. The CDR3 covers 13 residues. The CDR3 loop is CATSDYTANTQYF. CDR3 DNA sequence: TGTGCCACCAGTGACTATACCGCGAATACGCAGTATTTT.

This clonotype was counted many times. The chain couples TRBV5-5 to TRBJ2-3; TRBD1 might be the D (6 bases). The CDR3 length is 14 residues. The germline V gene encodes CDR1 SGHKS and CDR2 YYEKEE (reference sequence). V lost 4 bases, J lost 4 bases, and 13 bases lay in between. In nucleotides, the CDR3 is TGTGCCAGCAGCGTAGGGGCAGGGGCAGATACGCAGTATTTT. Encoded protein: CASSVGAGADTQYF. Variable domain in full (rest from reference TRBV5-5 and TRBJ2-3): DAGVTQSPTHLIKTRGQQVTLRCSPISGHKSVSWYQQVLGQGPQFIFQYYEKEERGRGNFPDRFSARQFPNYSSELNVNALLLGDSALYLCASSVGAGADTQYFGPGTRLTVL.

Written as DNA, the CDR3 is TGTGCCAGCAGCCAAGTTTTAAGGGATAGGGATACGCAGTATTTT. Translation: CASSQVLRDRDTQYF. J is TRBJ2-3 and V is TRBV9, with unresolved D. The germline gives CDR1 SGDLS, CDR2 YYNGEE. V lost 4 bases and J lost 6, with 18 bases in between. The CDR3 length is 15 residues.

V usage is TRBV19 and J usage is TRBJ2-7; 9 nucleotides agree with TRBD1. The V and J ends lost 4 bases and 5 bases, in that order; junction bases with no gene match: 9. This CDR3 is built from 15 residues. Germline lookup yields CDR1 LNHDA and CDR2 SQIVND (reference sequence). The CDR3 nucleotides read TGTGCCAGTAGTAACCGGGACAGGGAGTCGGACGAGCAGTACTTC. Its protein product is CASSNRDRESDEQYF.

This chain links TRBV9 with TRBJ2-1; unclear D gene. This CDR3 is 10 amino acids long. Trimming shortened V by 4 bases and J by 12 bases, and 8 bases separated the two germline ends. The V gene's germline CDR1 is SGDLS and CDR2 YYNGEE. In DNA, the CDR3 is TGTGCCAGCAGCCCAGATGGGCAGTTCTTC. Its translation is CASSPDGQFF. Full variable domain (remainder filled in from reference TRBV9 and TRBJ2-1): DSGVTQTPKHLITATGQRVTLRCSPRSGDLSVYWYQQSLDQGLQFLIQYYNGEERAKGNILERFSAQQFPDLHSELNLSSLELGDSALYFCASSPDGQFFGPGTRLTVL.

V and J are TRBV6-1 and TRBJ2-5; D may match TRBD1 or TRBD2 (6 bases each). CDR3 size: 14 residues. Trimming stripped 7 bases from V and 1 base from J, with 13 bases between. Germline V lookup: CDR1 MNHNS, CDR2 SASEGT. CDR3: CASTIGGPQETQYF. The CDR3 DNA is TGTGCCAGCACCATAGGGGGGCCCCAAGAGACCCAGTACTTC.

This rearrangement joins TRBV14 to TRBJ1-1; D not certain. The CDR3 length is 11 residues. Trimming removed 1 base at V and 7 bases at J, with 4 bases between. The V gene's germline CDR1 is SGHDN and CDR2 FVKESK. The CDR3 region has the DNA TGTGCCAGCAGCCAAGGACGTGAAGCTTTCTTT. Its protein is CASSQGREAFF. Using reference TRBV14 and TRBJ1-1 for the parts outside the CDR3, the full variable domain is EAGVTQFPSHSVIEKGQTVTLRCDPISGHDNLYWYRRVMGKEIKFLLHFVKESKQDESGMPNNRFLAERTGGTYSTLKVQPAELEDSGVYFCASSQGREAFFGQGTRLTVV.

At least ten counts were recorded for this clonotype. The rearrangement uses TRBV24-1 and TRBJ1-1, with 7 bases fitting TRBD1. Germline V gene data show CDR1 as KGHDR and CDR2 as SFDVKD. Germline trimming cut 3 bases from V and 7 bases from J; bases unmatched to any gene: 4. The CDR3 spans 13 residues. The CDR3 spells CATSDTRDSEAFF. The DNA of the CDR3 is TGTGCCACCAGTGATACAAGGGACAGTGAAGCTTTCTTT.

The CDR3: CASSFAGALSGNTIYF. CDR3 coding DNA: TGTGCCAGCAGCTTCGCGGGGGCCCTCTCTGGAAACACCATATATTTT. V usage is TRBV7-2 and J usage is TRBJ1-3, with D perhaps TRBD1 (6 bases). Germline V gene sequence: CDR1 SGHTA, CDR2 FQGNSA. Trimming took 3 bases from V and 0 from J, leaving 12 bases between them. CDR3 length equals 16 residues.

This clonotype was detected a few times. The CDR3 DNA reads TGCAGCGTTGAAGGGGCAGGGGGTGATGAGCAGTTCTTC. This sequence encodes CSVEGAGGDEQFF. The gene calls are TRBV29-1 and TRBJ2-1; the match to TRBD1 covers 7 bases. The germline CDR1 and CDR2 sequences are SQVTM and ANQGSEA. V was clipped by 1 base and J by 8 bases; unmatched bases: 5. The CDR3 has 13 amino acids.

This clonotype was picked up a small number of times. At one boundary the junction diverges from the germline segment, which might be a read error. DNA for the CDR3: TGTGCCAACAGCCCCCGGGGCGAGGGAGGGGAAGAGACCCAGTACTTC. Its protein product is CANSPRGEGGEETQYF. This chain connects TRBV11-3 to TRBJ2-5, with TRBD2 identical over 7 bases. Germline CDR1 is SGHNT and CDR2 is YENEEA. The CDR3 spans 16 residues.